The clone carrying this TCR beta chain has a count of ten or more. Its antigen is unknown. This sample is drawn from a study of early T cells in non-severe SARS-CoV-2 infection. Looking at the study overall: Bulk RNA taken from unsorted whole blood was sequenced, leaving chains unpaired. Study outcomes and limitations: Anti-spike CD8 specificities were favored by VDJdb matching, whose results missed private and CD4 specificities.

Individually, cDNA molecules had unique molecular identifiers attached to them. TCRdb analysed the 5' RACE reads with MiXCR anew, one entry per CDR3 protein. The sample shows about 83,000 distinct CDR3 sequences, roughly an eighth of them seen only once. The germline V gene has CDR1 SGDLS and CDR2 YYNGEE. Losses at the gene ends were 4 bases for V and 2 bases for J; bases not matched to a gene: 7. This CDR3 region has 15 residues. The TCR sequence derives from an adult who was a healthcare worker with PCR-confirmed SARS-CoV-2 infection or an uninfected control (not recorded which). The sequencing sample was made of whole blood. The chain joins TRBV9 to TRBJ2-7, with 9 positions matching TRBD1. CDR3 DNA sequence: TGTGCCAGCAGCTTCCGGACAGGGGCCACCTACGAGCAGTACTTC. Translation: CASSFRTGATYEQYF.